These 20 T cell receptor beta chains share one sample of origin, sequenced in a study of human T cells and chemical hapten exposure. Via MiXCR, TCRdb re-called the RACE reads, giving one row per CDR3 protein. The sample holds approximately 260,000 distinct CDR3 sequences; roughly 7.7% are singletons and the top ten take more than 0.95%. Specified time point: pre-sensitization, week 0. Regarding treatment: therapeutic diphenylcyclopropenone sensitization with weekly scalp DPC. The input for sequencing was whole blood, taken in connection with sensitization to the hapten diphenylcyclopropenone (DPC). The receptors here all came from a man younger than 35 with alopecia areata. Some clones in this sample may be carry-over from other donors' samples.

The CDR3 DNA follows: TGTGCCAGCAGCACCCCCCTGGGCGGAACTAGCACAGATACGCAGTATTTT. Protein: CASSTPLGGTSTDTQYF. The chain recombines TRBV9 with TRBJ2-3, with D unclear. Germline values: CDR1 SGDLS, CDR2 YYNGEE. With 4 bases removed from V and 0 bases from J, the gap between germline ends came to 18 bases. The CDR3 sequence is 17 residues long.

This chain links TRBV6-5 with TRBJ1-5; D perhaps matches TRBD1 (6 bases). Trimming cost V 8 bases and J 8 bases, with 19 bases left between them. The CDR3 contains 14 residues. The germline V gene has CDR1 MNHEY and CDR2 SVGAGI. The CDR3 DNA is TGTGCCAGCGGAGACCAGGGGTATAGCGAGCCCCAGCATTTT. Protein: CASGDQGYSEPQHF.

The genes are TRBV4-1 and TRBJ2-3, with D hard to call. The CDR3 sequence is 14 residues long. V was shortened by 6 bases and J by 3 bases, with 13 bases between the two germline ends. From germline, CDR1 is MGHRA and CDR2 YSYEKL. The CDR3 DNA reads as TGCGCCAGCAGAAGAATCCTAGAGACAGATACGCAGTATTTT. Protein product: CASRRILETDTQYF.

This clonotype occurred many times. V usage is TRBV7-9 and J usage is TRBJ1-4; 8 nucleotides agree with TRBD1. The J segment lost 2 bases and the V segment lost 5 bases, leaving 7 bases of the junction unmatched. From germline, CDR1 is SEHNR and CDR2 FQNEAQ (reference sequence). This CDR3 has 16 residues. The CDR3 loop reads CASSLRGRLTNEKLFF. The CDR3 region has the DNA TGTGCCAGCAGCCTCAGGGGGCGTCTCACTAATGAAAAACTGTTTTTT.

The DNA for the CDR3 is TGTGCCAGCAGACCAAGCATCGTTTGGGACGAACCTTCGAACACTGAAGCTTTCTTT. Protein product: CASRPSIVWDEPSNTEAFF. This chain uses TRBV6-5 with TRBJ1-1; possibly TRBD1 for D (5 bases). This CDR3 has 19 residues. V lost 6 bases to trimming and J lost 1 base, with 27 bases between them. Germline V gene lookup returns CDR1 MNHEY and CDR2 SVGAGI.

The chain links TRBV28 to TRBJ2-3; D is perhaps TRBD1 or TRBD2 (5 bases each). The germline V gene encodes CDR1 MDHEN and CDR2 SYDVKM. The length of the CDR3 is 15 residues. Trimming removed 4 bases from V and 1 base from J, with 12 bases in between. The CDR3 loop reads CASSSPGTRTDTQYF. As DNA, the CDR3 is TGTGCCAGCAGTTCACCTGGGACCCGCACAGATACGCAGTATTTT. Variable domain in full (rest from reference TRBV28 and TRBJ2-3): DVKVTQSSRYLVKRTGEKVFLECVQDMDHENMFWYRQDPGLGLRLIYFSYDVKMKEKGDIPEGYSVSREKKERFSLILESASTNQTSMYLCASSSPGTRTDTQYFGPGTRLTVL.

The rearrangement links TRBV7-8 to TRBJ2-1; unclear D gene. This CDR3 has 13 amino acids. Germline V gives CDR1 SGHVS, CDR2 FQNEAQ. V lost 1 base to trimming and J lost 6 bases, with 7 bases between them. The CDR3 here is CASSLVGFNEQFF. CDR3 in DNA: TGTGCCAGCAGCTTAGTAGGATTCAATGAGCAGTTCTTC.

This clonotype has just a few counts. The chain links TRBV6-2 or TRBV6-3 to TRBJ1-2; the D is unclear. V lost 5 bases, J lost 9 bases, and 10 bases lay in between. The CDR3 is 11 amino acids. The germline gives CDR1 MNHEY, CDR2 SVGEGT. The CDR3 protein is CASSRGERYTF. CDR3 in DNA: TGTGCCAGCAGTCGCGGGGAACGCTACACCTTC.

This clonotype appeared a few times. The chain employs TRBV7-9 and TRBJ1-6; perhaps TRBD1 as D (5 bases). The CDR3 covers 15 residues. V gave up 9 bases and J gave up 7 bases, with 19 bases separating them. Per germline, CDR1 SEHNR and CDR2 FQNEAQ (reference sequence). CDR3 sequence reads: CASGASAIQNSPLHF. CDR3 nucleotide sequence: TGTGCCAGTGGGGCCTCCGCTATCCAGAATTCACCCCTCCACTTT.

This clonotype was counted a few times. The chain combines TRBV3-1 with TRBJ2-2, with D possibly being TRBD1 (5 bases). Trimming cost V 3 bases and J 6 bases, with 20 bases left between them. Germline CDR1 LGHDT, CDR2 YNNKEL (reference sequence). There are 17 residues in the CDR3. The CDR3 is CASSQENQGFQPGELFF. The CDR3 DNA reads TGTGCCAGCAGCCAGGAAAATCAGGGATTTCAGCCCGGGGAGCTGTTTTTT.

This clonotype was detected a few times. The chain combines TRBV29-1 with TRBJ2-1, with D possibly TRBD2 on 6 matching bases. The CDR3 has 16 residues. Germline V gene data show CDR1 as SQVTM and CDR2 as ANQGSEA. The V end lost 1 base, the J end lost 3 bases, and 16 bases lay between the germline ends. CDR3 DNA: TGCAGCGTTGAAGTGGCACTAGCTAGGGTCTACAATGAGCAGTTCTTC. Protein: CSVEVALARVYNEQFF.

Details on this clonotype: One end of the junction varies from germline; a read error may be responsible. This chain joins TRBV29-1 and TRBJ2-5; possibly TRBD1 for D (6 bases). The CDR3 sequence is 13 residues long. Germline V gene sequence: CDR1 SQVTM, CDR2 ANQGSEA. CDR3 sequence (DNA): TGCAGCGTCGAAGACAGGTTCCAAGAGACCCAGTACTTC. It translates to CSVEDRFQETQYF.

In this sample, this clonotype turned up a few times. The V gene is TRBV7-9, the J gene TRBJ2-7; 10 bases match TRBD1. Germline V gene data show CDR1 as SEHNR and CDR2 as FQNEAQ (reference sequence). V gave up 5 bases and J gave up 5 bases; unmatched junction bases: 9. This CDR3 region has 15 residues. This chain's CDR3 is CASSPETGGFNEQYV. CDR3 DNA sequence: TGTGCCAGCAGCCCAGAGACAGGGGGCTTCAACGAGCAGTACGTC.

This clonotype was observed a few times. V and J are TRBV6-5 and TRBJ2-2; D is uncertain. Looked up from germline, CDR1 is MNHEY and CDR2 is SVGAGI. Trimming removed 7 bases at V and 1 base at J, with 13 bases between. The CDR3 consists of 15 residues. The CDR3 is CASTWTNLNTGELFF. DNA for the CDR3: TGTGCCAGCACCTGGACCAATTTGAACACCGGGGAGCTGTTTTTT.

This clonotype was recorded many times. CDR3 region: CASSSLTTDTQYF. The CDR3 coding sequence is TGTGCCAGCAGCAGTTTGACCACGGATACGCAGTATTTT. The chain employs TRBV6-6 and TRBJ2-3; D is unclear. The V gene's germline CDR1 is MNHNY and CDR2 SVGAGI (reference sequence). The length of the CDR3 is 13 residues. Between the trimmed V and J ends, which lost 6 bases and 6 bases, there was a span of 13 bases.

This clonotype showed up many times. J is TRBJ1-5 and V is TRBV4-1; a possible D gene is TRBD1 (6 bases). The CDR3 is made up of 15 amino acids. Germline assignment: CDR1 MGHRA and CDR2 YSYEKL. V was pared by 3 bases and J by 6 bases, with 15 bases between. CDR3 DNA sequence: TGCGCCAGCAGCCATGACCGTGGGGGCCGTCAGCCCCAGCATTTT. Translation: CASSHDRGGRQPQHF.

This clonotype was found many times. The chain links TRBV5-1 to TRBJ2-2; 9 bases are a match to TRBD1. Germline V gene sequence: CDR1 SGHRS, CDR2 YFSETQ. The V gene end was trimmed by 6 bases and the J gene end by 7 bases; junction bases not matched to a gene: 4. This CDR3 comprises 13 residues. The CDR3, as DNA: TGCGCCAGCATACAGGGGGCGAACGGGGAGCTGTTTTTT. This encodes CASIQGANGELFF. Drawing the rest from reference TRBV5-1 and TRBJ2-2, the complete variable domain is KAGVTQTPRYLIKTRGQQVTLSCSPISGHRSVSWYQQTPGQGLQFLFEYFSETQRNKGNFPGRFSGRQFSNSRSEMNVSTLELGDSALYLCASIQGANGELFFGEGSRLTVL.

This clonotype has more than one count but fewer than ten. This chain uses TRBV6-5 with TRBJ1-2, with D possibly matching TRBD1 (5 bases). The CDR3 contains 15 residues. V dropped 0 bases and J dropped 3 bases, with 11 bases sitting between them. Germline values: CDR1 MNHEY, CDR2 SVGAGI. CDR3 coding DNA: TGTGCCAGCAGTTACTCCTGGGGGAGCCACTATGGCTACACCTTC. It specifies CASSYSWGSHYGYTF.

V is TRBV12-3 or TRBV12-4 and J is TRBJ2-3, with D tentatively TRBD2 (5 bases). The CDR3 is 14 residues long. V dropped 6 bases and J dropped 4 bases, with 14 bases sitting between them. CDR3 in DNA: TGTGCCAGCAGCCGCGGACTGGGAGCAGATACGCAGTATTTT. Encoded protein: CASSRGLGADTQYF.

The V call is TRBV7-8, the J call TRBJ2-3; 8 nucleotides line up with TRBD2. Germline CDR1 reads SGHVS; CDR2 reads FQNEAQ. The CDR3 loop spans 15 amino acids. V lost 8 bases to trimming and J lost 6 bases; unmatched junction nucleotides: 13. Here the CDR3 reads CASYSTAGGPDTQYF. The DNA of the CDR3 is TGTGCCAGCTACTCGACGGCGGGGGGACCCGATACGCAGTATTTT.